This T cell receptor (beta chain) was retrieved from a study of blood T cell repertoires in COVID-19. Background on the study: Italy, Spain and the United States were the sources of the convalescent and acute COVID-19 samples. The analysed material was cDNA or gDNA that came from T cells, B-cell-depleted T cells, or PBMCs.

Only one count was recorded for this clone. The authors' processing: Estimated nucleated cell counts came from reference gene primer amplification. Here immunoSEQ multiplex PCR was the method, and the copy in TCRdb shows in-frame clones only, minus some. The DNA was the basis for D and trimming; V, J and clone size are from that table. The sample includes 250,000 or so clones, around 84% seen only once; the top ten take about 5.2%. Seattle-derived patients entered the study during active infection and were followed longitudinally. The clonotype was recovered from a woman aged 55-69 years with COVID-19, enrolled during active disease. The sample taken for sequencing was peripheral blood.

CDR3 in amino acids: CAWSANEYYGYTF. The CDR3 region has the DNA TGTGCCTGGAGCGCAAACGAGTACTATGGCTACACCTTC. The chain carries TRBV30 and TRBJ1-2, with D hard to call. Germline values: CDR1 GTSNPN, CDR2 SVGIG (reference sequence). V lost 3 bases and J 3 bases, leaving 11 bases between the germline ends. The CDR3 extends over 13 amino acids.